The entry below describes one TCR beta chain. These data belong to a study of blood T cell repertoires in COVID-19. Looking at the study overall: T cells, B-cell-depleted T cells, or PBMCs provided the cDNA or gDNA that served as material.

CDR3 length: 16 amino acids. Germline CDR1 and CDR2: LGHNA and YNFKEQ. V lost 5 bases to trimming and J lost 1 base; unmatched junction nucleotides: 7. Residents of 24 US areas, aged roughly 18 to 89 years, made up the participants. Each participant's cohort was designated according to participant-reported clinical history. Data came from immunoSEQ multiplex PCR; TCRdb stores just in-frame clones and leaves some out. The data show 230,000 or so clones, 70% to 90% seen once. V usage is TRBV4-2 and J usage is TRBJ2-2, with 7 bases that match TRBD2. The sequencing input was PBMCs or T cells enriched from blood (not recorded which). The clonotype comes from a middle-aged woman with acute COVID-19. For the CDR3, the DNA is TGTGCCAGCAGCATCTGGGTAGCGGGGAACACCGGGGAGCTGTTTTTT. This sequence encodes CASSIWVAGNTGELFF.